Listed here are 27 T cell receptor beta chains from one sample, sequenced in a study of blood T cell repertoires in COVID-19. The data were produced by immunoSEQ multiplex PCR, yet TCRdb's version contains in-frame clones alone and is incomplete. The sample lists approximately 140,000 clones, 70% to 85% occurring once. Sequences were obtained from peripheral blood. Source of these receptors: a woman of 80 years or more in a cohort sampled during active or convalescent COVID-19.

The chain recombines TRBV6-6 with TRBJ2-7; D might be TRBD1 (5 bases). The CDR3 totals 14 residues. V lost 4 bases to trimming and J lost 0 bases, with 10 bases between them. Germline CDR1 MNHNY, CDR2 SVGAGI (reference sequence). The CDR3 DNA sequence: TGTGCCAGCAGTTTTGGACAACTCTCCTACGAGCAGTACTTC. As protein: CASSFGQLSYEQYF.

This clone was detected a few times. The chain couples TRBV3-1 (or the pseudogene TRBV3-2) to TRBJ2-7; 8 bases are shared with TRBD2. The CDR3 totals 14 residues. V lost 2 bases to trimming and J lost 2 bases; unmatched junction nucleotides: 2. Germline CDR1 reads LGHDT; CDR2 reads YNNKEL (reference sequence). The CDR3, as DNA: TGTGCCAGCAGCCAATCGGGACTAGCCTACGAGCAGTACTTC. This translates into CASSQSGLAYEQYF.

The rearrangement joins TRBV9 to TRBJ1-1; D ambiguous. The V end was cut by 4 bases, the J end by 1 base, with 17 bases between. Per germline, CDR1 SGDLS and CDR2 YYNGEE. The CDR3 length is 16 residues. CDR3 residues: CASSPQIAVTNTEAFF. Here the CDR3 DNA reads TGTGCCAGCAGCCCACAAATCGCGGTTACGAACACTGAAGCTTTCTTT.

The DNA of the CDR3 is TGTGCCAGCAGAAAATCCCAGAGGGATTCACCCCTCCACTTT. This codes for CASRKSQRDSPLHF. The chain combines TRBV2 with TRBJ1-6; no clear D gene. The CDR3 covers 14 residues. Germline-derived CDR1 and CDR2 are SNHLY and FYNNEI. Between the trimmed V and J ends, which lost 6 bases and 8 bases, there was a span of 14 bases.

The chain recombines TRBV28 with TRBJ1-5, with TRBD1 matching 7 bases. The CDR3 loop spans 14 amino acids. Germline lookup yields CDR1 MDHEN and CDR2 SYDVKM. J was trimmed by 5 bases and V by 6 bases; bases with no gene match: 7. The CDR3 bases are TGTGCCAGCAGGGAGGGGACAGAATATCAGCCCCAGCATTTT. Amino acids: CASREGTEYQPQHF.

This clone was seen just once. J is TRBJ1-1 and V is TRBV9; D unclear. The V end lost 4 bases, the J end lost 0 bases, and 13 bases lay between the germline ends. The CDR3 is 15 amino acids. Germline V gene lookup returns CDR1 SGDLS and CDR2 YYNGEE. The CDR3 DNA follows: TGTGCCAGCAGCCCCCGTGGTAGTTTGAACACTGAAGCTTTCTTT. Translation: CASSPRGSLNTEAFF.

The rearrangement uses TRBV24-1 and TRBJ1-2; D might be TRBD1 (5 bases). This CDR3 spans 14 amino acids. Germline V gives CDR1 KGHDR, CDR2 SFDVKD. The V and J ends lost 4 bases and 4 bases respectively, with 12 bases between them. DNA of the CDR3: TGTGCCACCAGTGACCCGGGGGGGATCTATGGCTACACCTTC. Residues: CATSDPGGIYGYTF.

The V call is TRBV10-3, the J call TRBJ1-2, with 10 bases identical to TRBD1. CDR3 size: 15 residues. The germline gives CDR1 ENHRY, CDR2 SYGVKD. The V segment lost 5 bases and the J segment 7 bases; nucleotides outside the gene matches: 10. As DNA, the CDR3 is TGTGCCATCAGTTCCGGGACAGGGGTTTTCGGTGGCTACACCTTC. This gives the protein CAISSGTGVFGGYTF.

This chain uses TRBV7-9 with TRBJ1-1, with TRBD1 identical over 9 bases. Germline lookup yields CDR1 SEHNR and CDR2 FQNEAQ (reference sequence). J gave up 4 bases and V 6 bases, and 9 bases lay outside the gene matches. CDR3 size: 15 residues. The CDR3 sequence: CASRTDRGKSTEAFF. The CDR3 DNA is TGTGCCAGCAGAACCGACAGGGGGAAGAGCACTGAAGCTTTCTTT.

This rearrangement joins TRBV15 to TRBJ2-2, with D possibly TRBD1 on 6 matching bases. The CDR3 is 15 residues long. V lost 5 bases and J lost 5, with 15 bases in between. Germline V lookup: CDR1 LNHNV, CDR2 YYDKDF (reference sequence). The CDR3, as DNA: TGTGCCACCAGCTGGGGACAACAGAATACCGGGGAGCTGTTTTTT. This translates into CATSWGQQNTGELFF.

V and J are TRBV5-4 and TRBJ1-1, with 9 nucleotides matching TRBD1. The ends lost 3 bases at V and 4 bases at J; junction bases unmatched: 1. The CDR3 is 13 residues long. Germline CDR1 and CDR2: SGHNT and YYREEE (reference sequence). CDR3 amino acids: CASSSTGGTEAFF. The CDR3 nucleotides read TGTGCCAGCAGCTCGACAGGGGGCACTGAAGCTTTCTTT. The full variable domain, rest sourced from reference TRBV5-4 and TRBJ1-1, is ETGVTQSPTHLIKTRGQQVTLRCSSQSGHNTVSWYQQALGQGPQFIFQYYREEENGRGNFPPRFSGLQFPNYSSELNVNALELDDSALYLCASSSTGGTEAFFGQGTRLTVV.

The gene calls are TRBV4-2 and TRBJ2-5, with TRBD2 matching 10 bases. Trimming cost V 4 bases and J 1 base; bases outside gene matches: 3. CDR1 LGHNA and CDR2 YNFKEQ come from the germline V gene. The CDR3 length is 15 residues. CDR3 nucleotide sequence: TGTGCCAGCAGCCCGACTAGCGGGCCCCAAGAGACCCAGTACTTC. Translated: CASSPTSGPQETQYF.

This clone appeared a few times. This chain uses TRBV6-5 with TRBJ1-6; the match to TRBD1 covers 8 bases. Per germline, CDR1 MNHEY and CDR2 SVGAGI. The CDR3 loop spans 13 amino acids. Trimming cost V 6 bases and J 7 bases; bases outside gene matches: 2. The CDR3 reads CASRTGVNSPLHF. DNA of the CDR3: TGTGCCAGCAGGACAGGGGTAAATTCACCCCTCCACTTT.

The J gene is TRBJ2-3, the V gene TRBV3-1 (or the pseudogene TRBV3-2); 9 bases agree with TRBD2. CDR1 is LGHDT, CDR2 YNNKEL, per germline (reference sequence). V was clipped by 6 bases and J by 2 bases; unmatched bases: 6. The CDR3 extends over 15 amino acids. The CDR3 is CASRGLAGTTDTQYF. The CDR3 DNA sequence: TGTGCCAGCAGAGGGCTAGCGGGGACCACAGATACGCAGTATTTT.

This clone occurred a few times. The V gene is TRBV7-3, the J gene TRBJ1-2, with D perhaps TRBD1 (6 bases). CDR1 and CDR2 (germline): SGHTA, FQGTGA. Trimming stripped 5 bases from V and 8 bases from J, with 15 bases between. This CDR3 has 13 amino acids. The CDR3 protein is CASSTEDTGGYTF. CDR3 coding DNA: TGTGCCAGCAGCACAGAGGATACAGGGGGCTACACCTTC.

The V call is TRBV6-6, the J call TRBJ2-7, with unresolved D. CDR1 and CDR2 (germline): MNHNY, SVGAGI (reference sequence). V was trimmed by 5 bases and J by 4 bases, leaving 6 bases between them. This CDR3 contains 11 residues. The CDR3 DNA reads as TGTGCCAGCAGTATAACTTACGAGCAGTACTTC. Amino acids: CASSITYEQYF.

The chain carries TRBV6-5 and TRBJ2-3; 8 bases match TRBD1. The CDR3 spans 14 residues. Germline trimming cut 4 bases from V and 1 base from J; bases unmatched to any gene: 1. From germline, CDR1 is MNHEY and CDR2 SVGAGI. CDR3 nucleotides: TGTGCCAGCAGTTCACAGGGGGGCACAGATACGCAGTATTTT. As protein: CASSSQGGTDTQYF.

The rearrangement uses TRBV6-6 and TRBJ1-2, with TRBD1 matching over 8 bases. The V segment lost 2 bases and the J segment 4 bases; nucleotides outside the gene matches: 3. The CDR3 loop spans 14 amino acids. CDR1 MNHNY and CDR2 SVGAGI come from the germline V gene (reference sequence). The DNA for the CDR3 is TGTGCCAGCAGTTACCGGCAGGGGGCCTATGGCTACACCTTC. Protein product: CASSYRQGAYGYTF.

The rearrangement uses TRBV10-3 and TRBJ1-2; D perhaps matches TRBD1 (5 bases). Germline CDR1 reads ENHRY; CDR2 reads SYGVKD. The CDR3 runs 14 residues. V dropped 4 bases and J dropped 7 bases, with 16 bases sitting between them. The CDR3 loop is CAISGSPLGGGYTF. CDR3 nucleotide sequence: TGTGCCATCAGTGGGTCCCCATTGGGGGGTGGCTACACCTTC.

The V and J genes are TRBV7-2 and TRBJ1-5; D possibly corresponds to TRBD1 (6 bases). Trimming pared 5 bases from V and 0 bases from J, leaving 11 bases between. Germline CDR1 reads SGHTA; CDR2 reads FQGNSA. The length of the CDR3 is 15 residues. The CDR3 protein is CASSLGQTSNQPQHF. For the CDR3, the DNA is TGTGCCAGCAGCCTAGGACAGACTAGCAATCAGCCCCAGCATTTT.

The rearrangement joins TRBV5-1 to TRBJ2-6; 8 positions match TRBD1. Germline assignment: CDR1 SGHRS and CDR2 YFSETQ. The CDR3 runs 16 residues. V lost 4 bases, J lost 4 bases, and 7 bases stayed unmatched. The CDR3 region is CASSPRTGLGANVLTF. DNA for the CDR3: TGCGCCAGCAGCCCAAGGACAGGGTTGGGGGCCAACGTCCTGACTTTC.

Concerning this clone: Other DNA sequences of this sample code for an identical CDR3. The chain joins TRBV3-1 (or the pseudogene TRBV3-2) to TRBJ2-5, with D possibly matching TRBD2 (5 bases). The CDR3 has 13 residues. Between the trimmed V and J ends, which lost 2 bases and 4 bases, there was a span of 8 bases. Germline CDR1 reads LGHDT; CDR2 reads YNNKEL (reference sequence). The CDR3: CASSQRGGETQYF. The CDR3 DNA sequence: TGTGCCAGCAGCCAACGCGGAGGAGAGACCCAGTACTTC.

The chain links TRBV3-1 (or the pseudogene TRBV3-2) to TRBJ2-3; D gene unclear. Germline CDR1 LGHDT, CDR2 YNNKEL (reference sequence). The V end was cut by 1 base, the J end by 4 bases, with 6 bases between. CDR3 length equals 13 residues. CDR3: CASSQVGADTQYF. Here the CDR3 DNA reads TGTGCCAGCAGCCAAGTTGGAGCAGATACGCAGTATTTT.

The DNA for the CDR3 is TGTGCCAGCTCACCAATTCGGTCCACAGAGACCCAGTACTTC. It translates to CASSPIRSTETQYF. The chain uses TRBV18 and TRBJ2-5; D remains unclear. V dropped 2 bases and J dropped 4 bases, with 11 bases sitting between them. The CDR3 is 14 amino acids. Germline-derived CDR1 and CDR2 are KGHSH and LQKENI.

This clone was counted a single time. V usage is TRBV7-3 and J usage is TRBJ2-5; 7 bases match TRBD2. This CDR3 comprises 14 residues. The ends lost 3 bases at V and 4 bases at J; junction bases unmatched: 5. CDR1 and CDR2 (germline): SGHTA, FQGTGA. The CDR3 sequence is CASSFAGRGETQYF. CDR3 in DNA: TGTGCCAGCAGCTTCGCGGGGAGGGGAGAGACCCAGTACTTC.

This clone was recorded once. The gene calls are TRBV5-6 and TRBJ1-1; a weak D match, TRBD1 (6 bases). This CDR3 spans 14 amino acids. Trimming took 4 bases from V and 3 from J, leaving 13 bases between them. In germline, CDR1 is SGHDT, CDR2 YYEEEE. The CDR3 nucleotides read TGTGCCAGCAGCCCACTGGACAGCTACACTGAAGCTTTCTTT. Its protein is CASSPLDSYTEAFF. Full variable domain (outside the CDR3, taken from reference TRBV5-6 and TRBJ1-1): DAGVTQSPTHLIKTRGQQVTLRCSPKSGHDTVSWYQQALGQGPQFIFQYYEEEERQRGNFPDRFSGHQFPNYSSELNVNALLLGDSALYLCASSPLDSYTEAFFGQGTRLTVV.

The V gene is TRBV18, the J gene TRBJ2-3, with D possibly matching TRBD2 (5 bases). CDR3 length: 13 residues. The germline V gene has CDR1 KGHSH and CDR2 LQKENI. V gave up 4 bases and J gave up 6 bases, with 11 bases separating them. The CDR3 region is CASSRMSGDTQYF. The CDR3 DNA sequence: TGTGCCAGCTCACGGATGAGCGGTGATACGCAGTATTTT.